The clone carrying this T cell receptor beta chain occurred a few times. This specimen comes from a study of blood T cell repertoires in COVID-19. As for the study in general: Acute-phase and convalescent COVID-19 samples originated in the United States, Italy and Spain. T cells, B-cell-depleted T cells, or PBMCs supplied cDNA or gDNA.

Trimming removed 5 bases at V and 2 bases at J, with 8 bases between. The CDR3 sequence is 13 residues long. The V gene's germline CDR1 is SEHNR and CDR2 FQNEAQ (reference sequence). Study processing details: Estimated nucleated cell counts came from reference gene primer amplification. The data were produced by immunoSEQ multiplex PCR, yet TCRdb's version contains in-frame clones alone and is incomplete. V and J calls and clone size come straight from that table; D and trimming were deduced from the DNA. The sample holds 200,000 to 250,000 clones, around 80% seen once. V gene TRBV7-9 combines with J gene TRBJ2-3; D uncertain. What was sequenced was peripheral blood. This TCR was sampled from a woman in her forties with acute or convalescent COVID-19. CDR3 bases: TGTGCCAGCAGCCCCCCACTCACAGATACGCAGTATTTT. Its protein is CASSPPLTDTQYF.